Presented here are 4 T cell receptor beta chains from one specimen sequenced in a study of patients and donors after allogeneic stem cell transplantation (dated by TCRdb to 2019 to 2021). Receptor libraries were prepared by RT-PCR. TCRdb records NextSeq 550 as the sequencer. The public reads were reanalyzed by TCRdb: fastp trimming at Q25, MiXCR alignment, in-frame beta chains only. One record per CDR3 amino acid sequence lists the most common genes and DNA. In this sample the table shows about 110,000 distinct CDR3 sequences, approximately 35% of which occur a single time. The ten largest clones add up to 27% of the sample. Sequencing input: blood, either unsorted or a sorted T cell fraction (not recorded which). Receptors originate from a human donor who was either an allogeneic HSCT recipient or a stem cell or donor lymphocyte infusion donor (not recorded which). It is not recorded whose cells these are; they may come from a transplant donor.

In DNA form, the CDR3 reads TGTGCCAGCAGCTTAGTGGGGGGGTCGTTTGGAAACACCATATATTTT. This gives the protein CASSLVGGSFGNTIYF. The rearrangement uses TRBV7-2 and TRBJ1-3; TRBD1 is a possible D gene (5 bases). V lost 1 base to trimming and J lost 3 bases, with 13 bases between them. The germline gives CDR1 SGHTA, CDR2 FQGNSA. CDR3 length: 16 amino acids.

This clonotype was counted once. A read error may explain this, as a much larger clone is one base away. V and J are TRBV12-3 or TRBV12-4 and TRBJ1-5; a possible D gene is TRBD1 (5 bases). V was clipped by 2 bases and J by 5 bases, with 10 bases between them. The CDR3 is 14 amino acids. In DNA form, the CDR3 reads TGTGCCAGCAGTTTAAGACAGAGAGATCAGCCCCAGCATTTT. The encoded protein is CASSLRQRDQPQHF.

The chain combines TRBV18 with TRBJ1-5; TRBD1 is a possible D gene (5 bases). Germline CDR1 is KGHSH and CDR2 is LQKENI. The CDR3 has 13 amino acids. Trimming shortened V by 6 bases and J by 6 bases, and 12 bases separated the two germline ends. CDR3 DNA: TGTGCCAGCTCGACAGACAGAAGTCAGCCCCAGCATTTT. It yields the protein CASSTDRSQPQHF.

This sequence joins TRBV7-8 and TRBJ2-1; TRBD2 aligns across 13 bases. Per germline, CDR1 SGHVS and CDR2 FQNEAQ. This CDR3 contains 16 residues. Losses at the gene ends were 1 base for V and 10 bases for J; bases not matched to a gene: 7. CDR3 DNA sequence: TGTGCCAGCAGCTTAGGTCGACTAGCGGGAGGAAGGGAGCAGTTCTTC. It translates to CASSLGRLAGGREQFF.